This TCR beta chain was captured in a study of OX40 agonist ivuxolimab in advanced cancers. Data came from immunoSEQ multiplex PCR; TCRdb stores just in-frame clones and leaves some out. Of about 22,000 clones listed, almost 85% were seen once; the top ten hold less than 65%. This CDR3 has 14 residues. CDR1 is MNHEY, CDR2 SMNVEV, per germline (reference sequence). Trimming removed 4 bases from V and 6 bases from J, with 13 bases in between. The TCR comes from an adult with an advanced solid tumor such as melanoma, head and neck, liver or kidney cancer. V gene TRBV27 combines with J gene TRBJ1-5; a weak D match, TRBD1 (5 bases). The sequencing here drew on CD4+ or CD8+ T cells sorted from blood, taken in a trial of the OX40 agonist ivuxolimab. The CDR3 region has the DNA TGTGCCAGCAGTTGGTTGGGGCGAGGTCAGCCCCAGCATTTT. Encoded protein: CASSWLGRGQPQHF.